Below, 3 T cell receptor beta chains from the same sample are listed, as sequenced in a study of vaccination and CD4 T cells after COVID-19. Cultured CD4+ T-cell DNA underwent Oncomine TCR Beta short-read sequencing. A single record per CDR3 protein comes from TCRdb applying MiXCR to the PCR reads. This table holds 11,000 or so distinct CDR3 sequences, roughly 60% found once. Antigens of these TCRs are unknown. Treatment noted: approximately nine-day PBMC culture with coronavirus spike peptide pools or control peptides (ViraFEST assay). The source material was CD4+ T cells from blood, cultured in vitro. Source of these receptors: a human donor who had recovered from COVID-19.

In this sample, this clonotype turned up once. The CDR3 sequence: CASSIQGVSTDTQYF. The CDR3 nucleotides read TGTGCCAGCAGCATACAGGGGGTGAGCACAGATACGCAGTATTTT. The chain has TRBV6-2 or TRBV6-3 and TRBJ2-3; 8 nucleotides align to TRBD1. This CDR3 has 15 residues. With 6 bases clipped from V and 0 bases from J, the junction kept 5 bases outside the gene matches. The germline gives CDR1 MNHEY, CDR2 SVGEGT.

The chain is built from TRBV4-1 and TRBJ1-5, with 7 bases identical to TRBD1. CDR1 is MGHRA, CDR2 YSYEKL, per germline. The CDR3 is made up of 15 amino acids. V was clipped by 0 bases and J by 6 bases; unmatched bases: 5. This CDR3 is CASSQDQQGGQPQHF. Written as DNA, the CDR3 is TGCGCCAGCAGCCAAGATCAGCAGGGGGGTCAGCCCCAGCATTTT.

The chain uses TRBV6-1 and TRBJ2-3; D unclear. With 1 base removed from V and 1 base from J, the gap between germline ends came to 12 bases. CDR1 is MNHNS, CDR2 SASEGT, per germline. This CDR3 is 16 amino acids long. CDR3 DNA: TGTGCCAGCAGTGAAGGACCCAACGGAGGCACAGATACGCAGTATTTT. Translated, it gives CASSEGPNGGTDTQYF.